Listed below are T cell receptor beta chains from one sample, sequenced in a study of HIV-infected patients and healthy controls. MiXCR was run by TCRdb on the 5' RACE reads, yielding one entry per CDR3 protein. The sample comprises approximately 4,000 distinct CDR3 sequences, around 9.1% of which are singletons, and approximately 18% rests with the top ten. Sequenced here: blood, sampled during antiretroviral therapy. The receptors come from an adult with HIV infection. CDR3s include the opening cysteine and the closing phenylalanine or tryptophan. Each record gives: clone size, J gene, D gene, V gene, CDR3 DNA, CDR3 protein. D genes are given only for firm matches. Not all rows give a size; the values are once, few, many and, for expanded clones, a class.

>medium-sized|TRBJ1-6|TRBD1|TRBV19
TGTGCCAGTAGCGACCGGGACAGCGATAATTCACCCCTCCACTTT
CASSDRDSDNSPLHF
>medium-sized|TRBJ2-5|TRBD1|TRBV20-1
TGCAGTGCTAGAGATCTCGCGAACAGGGGCCGGGGAGAGACCCAGTACTTC
CSARDLANRGRGETQYF
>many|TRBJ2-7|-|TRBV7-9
TGTGCCAGCAGCCCAGGCCGGGGAAAGTCCTACGAGCAGTACTTC
CASSPGRGKSYEQYF
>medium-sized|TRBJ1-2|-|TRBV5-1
TGCGCCAGCAGCCCCGATCCCCAGGCTAACTATGGCTACACCTTC
CASSPDPQANYGYTF
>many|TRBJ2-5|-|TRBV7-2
TGTGCCAGCAGCTTAATTAGGGCGGTGGGGGGAGAAGAGACCCAGTACTTC
CASSLIRAVGGEETQYF
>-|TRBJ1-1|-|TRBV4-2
TGTGCCAGCCAAGTTGGAACTGAAGCTTTCTTT
CASQVGTEAFF
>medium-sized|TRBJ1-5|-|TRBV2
TGTGCCAGCAGTAGGCAGGGTAGCAATCAGCCCCAGCATTTT
CASSRQGSNQPQHF
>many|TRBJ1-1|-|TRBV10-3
TGTGCCATCCAGATCCAGTTGGACACTGAAGCTTTCTTT
CAIQIQLDTEAFF
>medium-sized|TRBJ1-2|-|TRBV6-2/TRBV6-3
TGTGCCAGCAGTTATTTGCTCGAACAGAACTATGGCTACACCTTC
CASSYLLEQNYGYTF
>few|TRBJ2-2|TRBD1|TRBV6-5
TGTGCCAGCAGTCGGGACAGGGGGGCCGGGGAGCTGTTTTTT
CASSRDRGAGELFF
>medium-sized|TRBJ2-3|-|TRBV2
TGTGCCAGCAGTGAGCTTCTCGGGACCTCTAGCACAGATACGCAGTATTTT
CASSELLGTSSTDTQYF
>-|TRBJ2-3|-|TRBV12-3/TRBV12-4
TGTGCCAGCAGTTTAGCCTCCGGCACAGATACGCAGTATTTT
CASSLASGTDTQYF
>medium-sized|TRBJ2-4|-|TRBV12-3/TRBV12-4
TGTGCCAGCAGTCCGACTGCCAAAAACATTCAGTACTTC
CASSPTAKNIQYF
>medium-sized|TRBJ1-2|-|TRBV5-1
TGCGCCAGCAGCTTGTCAAGCAGTCACTATGGCTACACCTTC
CASSLSSSHYGYTF
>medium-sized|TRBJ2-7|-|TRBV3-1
TGTGCCAGCAGCCAAACAGAGACCTACGAGCAGTACTTC
CASSQTETYEQYF
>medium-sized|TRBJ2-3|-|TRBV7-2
TGTGCCAGCAGCTTAGTAGGGGGGCCGAGCACAGATACGCAGTATTTT
CASSLVGGPSTDTQYF
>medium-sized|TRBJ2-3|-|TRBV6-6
TGTGCCAGCAGTTACAAGGTCACCACAGATACGCAGTATTTT
CASSYKVTTDTQYF
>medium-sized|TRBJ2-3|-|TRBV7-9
TGTGCCAGCAGCTTAGAATTGGGCACAGATACGCAGTATTTT
CASSLELGTDTQYF
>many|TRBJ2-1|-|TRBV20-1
TGCAGTGCTAGACCCTATAACAATGAGCAGTTCTTC
CSARPYNNEQFF
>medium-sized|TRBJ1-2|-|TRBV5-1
TGCGCCAGCAGCTTGGCGCCCGGGATGGAGGGCTATGGCTACACCTTC
CASSLAPGMEGYGYTF
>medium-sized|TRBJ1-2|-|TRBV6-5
TGTGCCAGCAGTTACTCCCCGACAGTTAACTATGGCTACACCTTC
CASSYSPTVNYGYTF
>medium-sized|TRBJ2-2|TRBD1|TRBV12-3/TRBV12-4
TGTGCCAGCAGTTTAGAGGACAGGGTGGCCGGGGAGCTGTTTTTT
CASSLEDRVAGELFF
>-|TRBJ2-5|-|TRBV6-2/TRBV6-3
TGTGCCAGCGGTCCAGTAGGACCACAGGAGACCCAGTACTTC
CASGPVGPQETQYF
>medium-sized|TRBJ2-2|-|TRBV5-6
TGTGCCAGCAGCTTGGCCGTCCGCCTAAACACCGGGGAGCTGTTTTTT
CASSLAVRLNTGELFF
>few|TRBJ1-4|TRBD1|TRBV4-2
TGTGCCAGCAGCCAAGAGTCGACAGGGCCCGCAACTAATGAAAAACTGTTTTTT
CASSQESTGPATNEKLFF
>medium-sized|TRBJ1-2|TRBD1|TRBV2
TGTGCCAGCAGAGTAACCCGGGACAGGGGAGCCCCCCATTACACCTTC
CASRVTRDRGAPHYTF
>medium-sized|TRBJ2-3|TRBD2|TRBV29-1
TGCAGCGTTACTAGCGGGGGGGCCGCAGATACGCAGTATTTT
CSVTSGGAADTQYF
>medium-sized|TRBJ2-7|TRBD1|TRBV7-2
TGTGCCAGCAGCCCCGGGACAGGCCTTCACGAGCAGTACTTC
CASSPGTGLHEQYF
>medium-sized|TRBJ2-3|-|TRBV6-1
TGTGCCAGCAGTGAAGAAAACACAGATACGCAGTATTTT
CASSEENTDTQYF
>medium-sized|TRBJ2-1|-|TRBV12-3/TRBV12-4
TGTGCCAGCAGTTTACTGAATGAGCAGTTCTTC
CASSLLNEQFF
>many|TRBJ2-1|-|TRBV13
TGTGCCAGCAGCTTAGTCAGTCCCAATGAGCAGTTCTTC
CASSLVSPNEQFF
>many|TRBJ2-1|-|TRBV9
TGTGCCAGCTCCCGGGGCGGGGACTACAATGAGCAGTTCTTC
CASSRGGDYNEQFF
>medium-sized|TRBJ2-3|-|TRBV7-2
TGTGCCAGCAGCTCCTCCTTGAGCACAGATACGCAGTATTTT
CASSSSLSTDTQYF
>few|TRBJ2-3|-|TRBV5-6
TGTGCCAGCAGCCCACAGGGTATTTCAGATACGCAGTATTTT
CASSPQGISDTQYF
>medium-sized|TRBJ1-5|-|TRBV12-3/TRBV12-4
TGTGCCAGCAGCCTGAGGGGGGGCGATCAGCCCCAGCATTTT
CASSLRGGDQPQHF
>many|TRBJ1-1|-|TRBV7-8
TGTGCCAGCAGGTCAGGGTCCACTGAAGCTTTCTTT
CASRSGSTEAFF
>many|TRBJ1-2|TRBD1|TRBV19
TGTGCCAGTAGTGTATCTCCCCACCAGGGACAGTCAAACTATGGCTACACCTTC
CASSVSPHQGQSNYGYTF
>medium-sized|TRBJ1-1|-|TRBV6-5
TGTGCCAGCAGTTACGGTCCCAGCACTGAAGCTTTCTTT
CASSYGPSTEAFF
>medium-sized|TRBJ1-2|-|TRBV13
TGTGCCAGCAGCTTAGGCGAGGGGTTCTATGGCTACACCTTC
CASSLGEGFYGYTF
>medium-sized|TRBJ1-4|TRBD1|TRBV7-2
TGTGCCAGCAGCCGGGACAGCTCTAATGAAAAACTGTTTTTT
CASSRDSSNEKLFF
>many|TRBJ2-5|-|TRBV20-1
TGCAGTGCTAGCCGCTATTTCGAAGAGACCCAGTACTTC
CSASRYFEETQYF
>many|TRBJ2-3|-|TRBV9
TGTGCCAGCAGCCCCGGGGTTAGCACAGATACGCAGTATTTT
CASSPGVSTDTQYF
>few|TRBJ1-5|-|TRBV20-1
TGCAGTGCTAGACGGACAGATTATCAGCCCCAGCATTTT
CSARRTDYQPQHF